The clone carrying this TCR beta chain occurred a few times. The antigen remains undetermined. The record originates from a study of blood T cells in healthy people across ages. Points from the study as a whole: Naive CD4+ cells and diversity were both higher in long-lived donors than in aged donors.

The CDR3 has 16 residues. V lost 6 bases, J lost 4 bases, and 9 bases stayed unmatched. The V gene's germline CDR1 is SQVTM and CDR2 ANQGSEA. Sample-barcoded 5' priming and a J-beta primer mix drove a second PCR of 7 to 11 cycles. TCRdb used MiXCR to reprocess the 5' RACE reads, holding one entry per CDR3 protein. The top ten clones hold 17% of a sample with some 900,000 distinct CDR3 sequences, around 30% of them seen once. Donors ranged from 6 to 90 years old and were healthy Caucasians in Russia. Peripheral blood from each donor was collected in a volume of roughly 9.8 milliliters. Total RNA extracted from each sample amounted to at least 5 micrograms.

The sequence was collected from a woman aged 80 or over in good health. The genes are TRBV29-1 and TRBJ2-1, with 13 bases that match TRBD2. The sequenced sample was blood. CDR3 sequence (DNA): TGCAGCGTCCTAGGACTAGCGGGAGAATGGTACAATGAGCAGTTCTTC. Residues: CSVLGLAGEWYNEQFF.